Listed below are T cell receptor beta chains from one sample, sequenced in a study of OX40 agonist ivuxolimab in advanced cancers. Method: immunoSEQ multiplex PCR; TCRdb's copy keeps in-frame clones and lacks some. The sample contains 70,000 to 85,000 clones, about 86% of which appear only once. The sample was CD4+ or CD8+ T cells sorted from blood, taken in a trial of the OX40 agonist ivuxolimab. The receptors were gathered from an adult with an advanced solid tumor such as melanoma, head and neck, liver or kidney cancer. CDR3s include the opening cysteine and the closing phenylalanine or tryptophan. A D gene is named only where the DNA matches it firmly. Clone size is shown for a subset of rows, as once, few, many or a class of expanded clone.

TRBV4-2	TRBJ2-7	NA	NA	TGTGCCAGCAGCCCGAGGGTGGGGCAGGGCGAGCAGTACTTC	CASSPRVGQGEQYF
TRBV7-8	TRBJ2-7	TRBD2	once	TGTGCCAGCAGCCACGGGACTAGCGGGAGCTTCTCCTACGAGCAGTACTTC	CASSHGTSGSFSYEQYF
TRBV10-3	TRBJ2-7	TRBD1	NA	TGTGCCATCAGTGAGCCGGGACAGGGGGCAACCTACGAGCAGTACTTC	CAISEPGQGATYEQYF
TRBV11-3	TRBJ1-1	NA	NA	TGTGCCAGCAGCTTAGGGGGCGTGAACACTGAAGCTTTCTTT	CASSLGGVNTEAFF
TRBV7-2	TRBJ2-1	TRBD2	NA	TGTGCCAGCAGCGTAGAACTAGCGGTGACTCAGTTCTTC	CASSVELAVTQFF
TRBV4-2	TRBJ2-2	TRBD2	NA	TGTGCCAGCAGCCAAGGGCGGCTAGCGGCGCTGAATGGGGAGCTGTTTTTT	CASSQGRLAALNGELFF
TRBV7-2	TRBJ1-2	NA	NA	TGTGCCAGCAGCTTAAATCGAATCTATGGCTACACCTTC	CASSLNRIYGYTF
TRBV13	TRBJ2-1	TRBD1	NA	TGTGCCAGCAGCGCCGGACAGGGACAGTACAATGAGCAGTTCTTC	CASSAGQGQYNEQFF
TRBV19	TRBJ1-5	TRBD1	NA	TGTGCCAGTAGTATCATCCGGACAGGCGGGTTTAGCAATCAGCCCCAGCATTTT	CASSIIRTGGFSNQPQHF
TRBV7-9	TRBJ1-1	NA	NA	TGTGCCAGCAGCTTAGGGACGGGACATTATAACACTGAAGCTTTCTTT	CASSLGTGHYNTEAFF